One sample yielded the 24 T cell receptor beta chains listed below, sequenced in a study of blood T cell repertoires in COVID-19. Sequenced by immunoSEQ multiplex PCR; TCRdb stores in-frame clones only, minus some. The profile covers some 200,000 clones, with 80% to 90% appearing a single time and approximately 12% taken by the ten largest. Sequencing was performed on peripheral blood. These receptors were collected from a woman in her sixties or seventies with COVID-19, enrolled during active disease.

The CDR3 region is CASSTGTWQPQHF. In nucleotides, the CDR3 is TGTGCCAGCAGTACCGGGACATGGCAGCCCCAGCATTTT. V is TRBV2 and J is TRBJ1-5; tentatively, D is TRBD1 (6 bases). V dropped 5 bases and J dropped 7 bases, with 12 bases sitting between them. Germline V CDR1 and CDR2: SNHLY, FYNNEI. This CDR3 has 13 residues.

The gene calls are TRBV6-4 and TRBJ1-4; 11 bases are shared with TRBD1. CDR3 length equals 15 residues. V gave up 6 bases and J gave up 7 bases; unmatched junction bases: 7. The germline V gene encodes CDR1 MRHNA and CDR2 SNTAGT. CDR3 amino acids: CASRRTGQGGEKLFF. For the CDR3, the DNA is TGTGCCAGCAGGCGGACGGGACAGGGGGGTGAAAAACTGTTTTTT.

This clone has only one observation. The V and J genes are TRBV19 and TRBJ2-7; 15 bases map to TRBD2. The CDR3 is 16 amino acids. The germline V gene has CDR1 LNHDA and CDR2 SQIVND (reference sequence). The J segment lost 2 bases and the V segment lost 4 bases, leaving 3 bases of the junction unmatched. The DNA for the CDR3 is TGTGCCAGTAGTACGAGGACTAGCGGGAGGGCCTACGAGCAGTACTTC. Amino acids: CASSTRTSGRAYEQYF.

This chain connects TRBV6-5 to TRBJ1-1; TRBD1 matches at 9 bases. Trimming took 6 bases from V and 4 from J; bases not matched to a gene: 6. The V gene's germline CDR1 is MNHEY and CDR2 SVGAGI. This CDR3 spans 14 amino acids. This CDR3 is CASRRRDRATEAFF. The CDR3 nucleotides read TGTGCCAGCAGGCGTCGGGACAGGGCCACTGAAGCTTTCTTT.

This chain connects TRBV15 to TRBJ2-1, with TRBD1 identical over 7 bases. The trim removed 2 bases at V and 3 bases at J, leaving 7 bases unmatched. Germline-derived CDR1 and CDR2 are LNHNV and YYDKDF (reference sequence). The CDR3 spans 16 residues. CDR3 region: CATSRNTGVDYNEQFF. The CDR3 bases are TGTGCCACCAGCAGAAATACAGGGGTCGACTACAATGAGCAGTTCTTC.

This chain connects TRBV6-2 or TRBV6-3 to TRBJ2-7; TRBD2 matches 11 bases. J lost 7 bases, V lost 6 bases, and 20 bases had no gene match. Germline V gene data show CDR1 as MNHEY and CDR2 as SVGEGT. This CDR3 is built from 18 residues. The CDR3 DNA reads TGTGCCAGCAGCCTGACTAGCGGGATAGGGACGTTTTCGGGAGAGCAGTACTTC. This translates into CASSLTSGIGTFSGEQYF.

The V and J genes are TRBV7-9 and TRBJ2-5; D is undetermined. Trimming left V 1 base short and J 2 bases short, with 5 bases between. Germline V gene lookup returns CDR1 SEHNR and CDR2 FQNEAQ (reference sequence). The CDR3 is 13 residues long. The CDR3 sequence is CASSLGAQETQYF. DNA for the CDR3: TGTGCCAGCAGCTTAGGGGCTCAAGAGACCCAGTACTTC.

V gene TRBV5-1 combines with J gene TRBJ2-7, with 13 bases fitting TRBD2. This CDR3 is built from 15 residues. Germline lookup yields CDR1 SGHRS and CDR2 YFSETQ. V trimming: 4 bases; J trimming: 6 bases; junction bases outside the gene matches: 7. The CDR3 loop reads CASSLGTSGIFEQYF. CDR3 DNA: TGCGCCAGCAGCCTTGGGACTAGCGGGATATTCGAGCAGTACTTC.

The V call is TRBV2, the J call TRBJ2-7; tentative D call: TRBD2 (6 bases). Germline CDR1 and CDR2: SNHLY and FYNNEI. The CDR3 runs 13 residues. The V gene lost 8 bases and the J gene lost 3 bases, with 14 bases spanning the gap. The CDR3 nucleotides are TGTGCCAGCGGGAGGACACCATACTACGAGCAGTACTTC. Encoded protein: CASGRTPYYEQYF.

This clone was seen a single time. The chain is built from TRBV6-1 and TRBJ2-7; 9 nucleotides match TRBD1. With V trimmed by 3 bases and J by 1 base, 13 bases remained unmatched. CDR3 length: 18 residues. Germline CDR1 reads MNHNS; CDR2 reads SASEGT. The CDR3 protein is CASSDYVSLGTGSYEQYF. In DNA, the CDR3 is TGTGCCAGCAGTGATTACGTATCGTTGGGGACAGGGTCCTACGAGCAGTACTTC.

This rearrangement joins TRBV10-3 to TRBJ2-7; TRBD2 agrees at 13 bases. This CDR3 comprises 15 residues. Germline CDR1 and CDR2: ENHRY and SYGVKD. V trimming: 6 bases; J trimming: 0 bases; junction bases outside the gene matches: 2. The CDR3 DNA sequence: TGTGCCATCAGGGGGACTAGCGGGGCCTCCTACGAGCAGTACTTC. Encoded protein: CAIRGTSGASYEQYF.

This clone was observed a handful of times. This chain links TRBV6-1 with TRBJ1-1; the D is unclear. Germline lookup yields CDR1 MNHNS and CDR2 SASEGT. This CDR3 has 13 residues. Trimming took 3 bases from V and 8 from J, leaving 13 bases between them. The CDR3 DNA follows: TGTGCCAGCAGTGACCGGTCGATCCCCGAAGCTTTCTTT. This gives the protein CASSDRSIPEAFF.

This clone was observed a few times. The chain has TRBV19 and TRBJ1-4; D not certain. V was shortened by 5 bases and J by 1 base, with 8 bases between the two germline ends. The CDR3 is 14 residues long. Germline lookup yields CDR1 LNHDA and CDR2 SQIVND (reference sequence). The CDR3 nucleotides read TGTGCCAGTAGTTTCGGTGGAACTAATGAAAAACTGTTTTTT. Translation gives CASSFGGTNEKLFF.

The chain joins TRBV12-3 or TRBV12-4 to TRBJ2-7; D is unresolved. V lost 6 bases, J lost 3 bases, and 6 bases lay in between. This CDR3 is built from 11 residues. DNA of the CDR3: TGTGCCAGCAGCAACTACTACGAGCAGTACTTC. Its protein is CASSNYYEQYF.

The chain links TRBV28 to TRBJ2-5; 7 nucleotides align to TRBD1. CDR3 size: 14 residues. Germline V gives CDR1 MDHEN, CDR2 SYDVKM. The V and J ends lost 4 bases and 3 bases, in that order; junction bases with no gene match: 5. CDR3 region: CASSSTTGEETQYF. Written as DNA, the CDR3 is TGTGCCAGCAGTTCCACCACAGGGGAAGAGACCCAGTACTTC.

V and J are TRBV6-2 or TRBV6-3 and TRBJ1-1; D is unresolved. CDR3 length: 18 residues. In germline, CDR1 is MNHEY, CDR2 SVGEGT. V was cut by 4 bases and J by 0 bases, with 21 bases left in between. For the CDR3, the DNA is TGTGCCAGCAGTTTTTCGGTTAGCGCCATATTTTTGAACACTGAAGCTTTCTTT. Protein: CASSFSVSAIFLNTEAFF.

The chain carries TRBV3-1 (or the pseudogene TRBV3-2) and TRBJ2-3; the match to TRBD1 covers 12 bases. The CDR3 is 17 amino acids. The germline CDR1 and CDR2 sequences are LGHDT and YNNKEL (reference sequence). Trimming at V came to 4 bases and at J to 6 bases, leaving 11 bases not matched to a gene. Written as DNA, the CDR3 is TGTGCCAGCAGCCCCGTGTCGGGACAGGGGGCCGTGGATACGCAGTATTTT. It specifies CASSPVSGQGAVDTQYF.

This chain uses TRBV18 with TRBJ2-1; D gene uncertain. This CDR3 comprises 13 residues. Per germline, CDR1 KGHSH and CDR2 LQKENI. V dropped 2 bases and J dropped 5 bases, with 7 bases sitting between them. CDR3 sequence reads: CASSPGPNNEQFF. The CDR3 coding sequence is TGTGCCAGCTCACCAGGCCCAAACAATGAGCAGTTCTTC.

The chain uses TRBV4-1 and TRBJ2-5, with 7 bases identical to TRBD2. The CDR3 sequence is 16 residues long. Per the germline V gene, CDR1 is MGHRA and CDR2 is YSYEKL. V lost 5 bases and J lost 2; bases outside the gene matches: 11. CDR3 nucleotides: TGCGCCAGCAGCAAACTAGCGCGGAGTGAGCAAGAGACCCAGTACTTC. It translates to CASSKLARSEQETQYF.

For the CDR3, the DNA is TGTGCCAGCACCTACGGGATTAACACTGAAGCTTTCTTT. Residues: CASTYGINTEAFF. The gene calls are TRBV7-9 and TRBJ1-1; no reliable D call. CDR1 SEHNR and CDR2 FQNEAQ come from the germline V gene (reference sequence). The germline V and J ends were trimmed by 7 bases and 2 bases, with 11 bases remaining between them. The CDR3 length is 13 residues.

The chain employs TRBV6-6 and TRBJ2-1, with 7 bases fitting TRBD1. There are 16 residues in the CDR3. From germline, CDR1 is MNHNY and CDR2 SVGAGI (reference sequence). After removal of 4 bases from V and 2 bases from J, the junction contained 8 bases not matched to a gene. The chain's CDR3 is CASSSPDRRTYNEQFF. The CDR3, as DNA: TGTGCCAGCAGTTCGCCGGACAGGCGAACCTACAATGAGCAGTTCTTC.

The chain uses TRBV3-1 (or the pseudogene TRBV3-2) and TRBJ1-2; D unclear. Per germline, CDR1 LGHDT and CDR2 YNNKEL (reference sequence). The CDR3 sequence is 14 residues long. V dropped 0 bases and J dropped 4 bases, with 9 bases sitting between them. The DNA for the CDR3 is TGTGCCAGCAGCCAAGATTTCGCGGCCTATGGCTACACCTTC. As protein: CASSQDFAAYGYTF.

This clone was seen more than once but under ten times. The chain has TRBV2 and TRBJ2-3; 10 bases line up with TRBD2. V lost 7 bases to trimming and J lost 3 bases; unmatched junction nucleotides: 7. Germline V gene data show CDR1 as SNHLY and CDR2 as FYNNEI. This CDR3 comprises 15 residues. The CDR3 nucleotides are TGTGCCAGCAACTCCCTAGCGGGAGCTACAGATACGCAGTATTTT. Protein: CASNSLAGATDTQYF. Full variable domain (rest looked up from reference TRBV2 and TRBJ2-3): EPEVTQTPSHQVTQMGQEVILRCVPISNHLYFYWYRQILGQKVEFLVSFYNNEISEKSEIFDDQFSVERPDGSNFTLKIRSTKLEDSAMYFCASNSLAGATDTQYFGPGTRLTVL.

The chain couples TRBV18 to TRBJ1-6; 10 positions agree with TRBD1. V lost 6 bases, J lost 5 bases, and 4 bases stayed unmatched. Germline lookup yields CDR1 KGHSH and CDR2 LQKENI. This CDR3 is built from 15 residues. CDR3 loop: CASSSGTGDNSPLHF. CDR3 DNA sequence: TGTGCCAGCTCTTCCGGGACAGGGGATAATTCACCCCTCCACTTT.